This T cell receptor (beta chain) emerged from a study of blood T cell repertoires in COVID-19. Study as a whole: Sites in the United States, Italy and Spain provided acute and convalescent COVID-19 samples. T cells, B-cell-depleted T cells, or PBMCs provided the cDNA or gDNA that served as material.

The V and J ends lost 4 bases and 8 bases respectively, with 10 bases between them. Germline-derived CDR1 and CDR2 are SGHNT and YYREEE (reference sequence). CDR3 length: 13 amino acids. As originally analysed: Reference gene primer amplification in the assay estimated nucleated cell counts. Sequencing used immunoSEQ multiplex PCR; TCRdb keeps in-frame clones, though not all of them. V and J calls plus clone size are reproduced from that table; the DNA served to infer D and trimming. The sample includes about 140,000 clones, 88% seen only once; the top ten take about 1.5%. The sequenced sample consisted of peripheral blood. The receptor comes from a woman aged 55-69 years with acute or convalescent COVID-19. The gene calls are TRBV5-4 and TRBJ1-6, with D possibly being TRBD1 (5 bases). CDR3 nucleotide sequence: TGTGCCAGCAGCCCGGGGGGGGATTCACCCCTCCACTTT. Residues: CASSPGGDSPLHF.